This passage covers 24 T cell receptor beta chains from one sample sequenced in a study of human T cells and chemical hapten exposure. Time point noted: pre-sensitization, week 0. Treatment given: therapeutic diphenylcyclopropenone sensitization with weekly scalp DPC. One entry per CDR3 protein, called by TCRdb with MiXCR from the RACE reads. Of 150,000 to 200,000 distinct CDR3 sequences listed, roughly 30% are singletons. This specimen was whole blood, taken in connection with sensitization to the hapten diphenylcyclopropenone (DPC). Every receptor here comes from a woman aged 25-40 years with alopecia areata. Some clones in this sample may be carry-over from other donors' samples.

CDR3 DNA: TGTGCCAGCAGTAGACTAGCGGGGCTCCCAGATACGCAGTATTTT. Translating it yields CASSRLAGLPDTQYF. The chain has TRBV6-2 or TRBV6-3 and TRBJ2-3; 11 nucleotides match TRBD2. The junction had 5 bases not matched to a gene; V was cut back by 5 bases and J by 4 bases. Germline V gives CDR1 MNHEY, CDR2 SVGEGT. This CDR3 contains 15 residues.

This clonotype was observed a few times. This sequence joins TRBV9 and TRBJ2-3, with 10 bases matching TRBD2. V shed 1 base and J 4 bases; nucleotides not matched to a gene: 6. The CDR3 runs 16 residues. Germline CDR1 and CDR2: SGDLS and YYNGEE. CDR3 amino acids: CASSVSAGGPSDTQYF. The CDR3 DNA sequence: TGTGCCAGCAGCGTATCAGCGGGAGGGCCTTCAGATACGCAGTATTTT.

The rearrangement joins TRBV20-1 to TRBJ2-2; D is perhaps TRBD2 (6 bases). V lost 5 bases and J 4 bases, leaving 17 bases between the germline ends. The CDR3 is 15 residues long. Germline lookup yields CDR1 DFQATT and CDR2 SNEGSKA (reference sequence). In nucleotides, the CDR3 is TGCAGTGCTTTCCGGGGAGGTTTGGGCACCGGGGAGCTGTTTTTT. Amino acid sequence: CSAFRGGLGTGELFF.

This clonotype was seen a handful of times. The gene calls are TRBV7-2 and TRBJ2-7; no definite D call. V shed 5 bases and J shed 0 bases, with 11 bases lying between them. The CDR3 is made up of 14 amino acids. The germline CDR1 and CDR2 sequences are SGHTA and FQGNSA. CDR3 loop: CASSQRTDSYEQYF. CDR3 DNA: TGTGCCAGCAGCCAGAGGACGGACTCCTACGAGCAGTACTTC.

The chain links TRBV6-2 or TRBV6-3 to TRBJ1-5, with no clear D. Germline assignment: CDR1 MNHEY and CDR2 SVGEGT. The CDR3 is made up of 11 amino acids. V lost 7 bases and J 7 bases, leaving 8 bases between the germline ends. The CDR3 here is CASTSGQPQHF. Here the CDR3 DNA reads TGTGCCAGCACCTCCGGGCAGCCCCAGCATTTT.

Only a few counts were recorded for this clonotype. The CDR3 DNA sequence: TGCAGTGCCTCAGACATCGGGAGGACAGATACGCAGTATTTT. Encoded protein: CSASDIGRTDTQYF. This chain connects TRBV20-1 to TRBJ2-3; 7 nucleotides line up with TRBD2. Germline V gene data show CDR1 as DFQATT and CDR2 as SNEGSKA (reference sequence). The CDR3 has 14 residues. V lost 6 bases and J lost 3; bases outside the gene matches: 9.

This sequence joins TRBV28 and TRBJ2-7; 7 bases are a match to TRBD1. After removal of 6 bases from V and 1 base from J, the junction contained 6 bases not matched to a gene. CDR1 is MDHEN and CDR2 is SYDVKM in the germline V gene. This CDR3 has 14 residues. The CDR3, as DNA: TGTGCCAGCAGCCCCAGGGGGAGTTCCTACGAGCAGTACTTC. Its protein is CASSPRGSSYEQYF.

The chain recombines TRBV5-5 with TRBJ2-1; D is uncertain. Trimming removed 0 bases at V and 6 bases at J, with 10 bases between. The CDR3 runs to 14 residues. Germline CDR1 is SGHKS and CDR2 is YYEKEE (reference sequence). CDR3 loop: CASSLASGSNEQFF. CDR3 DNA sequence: TGTGCCAGCAGCTTGGCGTCCGGTTCCAATGAGCAGTTCTTC.

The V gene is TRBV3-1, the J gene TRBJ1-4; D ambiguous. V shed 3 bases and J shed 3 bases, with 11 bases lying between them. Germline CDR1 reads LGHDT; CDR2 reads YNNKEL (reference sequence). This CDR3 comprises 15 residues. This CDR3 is CASSQVGVANEKLFF. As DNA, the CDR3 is TGTGCCAGCAGCCAGGTCGGGGTGGCTAATGAAAAACTGTTTTTT.

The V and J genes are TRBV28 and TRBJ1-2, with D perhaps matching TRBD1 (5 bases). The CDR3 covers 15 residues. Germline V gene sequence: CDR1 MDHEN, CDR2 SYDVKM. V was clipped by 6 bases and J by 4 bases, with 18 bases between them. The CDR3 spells CASSLEGRSGYGYTF. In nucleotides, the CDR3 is TGTGCCAGCAGCCTAGAGGGGAGGTCGGGCTATGGCTACACCTTC.

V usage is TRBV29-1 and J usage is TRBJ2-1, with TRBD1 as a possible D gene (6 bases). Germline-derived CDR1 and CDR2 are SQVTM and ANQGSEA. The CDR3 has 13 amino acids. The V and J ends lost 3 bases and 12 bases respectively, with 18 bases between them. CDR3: CSVESSVLGGQFF. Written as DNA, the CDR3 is TGCAGCGTTGAGAGTAGCGTCTTAGGGGGGCAGTTCTTC.

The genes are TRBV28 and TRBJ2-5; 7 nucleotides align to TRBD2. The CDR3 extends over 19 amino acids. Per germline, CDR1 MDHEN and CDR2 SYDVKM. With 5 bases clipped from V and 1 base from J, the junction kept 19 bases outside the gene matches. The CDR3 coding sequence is TGTGCCAGCAGTCGAAGTGGTCATTATGGGGGAGGGGTCCAAGAGACCCAGTACTTC. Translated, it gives CASSRSGHYGGGVQETQYF.

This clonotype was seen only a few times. CDR3 sequence reads: CSAAGTLYNEQFF. The CDR3 DNA follows: TGCAGTGCTGCCGGGACCCTCTACAATGAGCAGTTCTTC. V gene TRBV20-1 combines with J gene TRBJ2-1; either TRBD1 or TRBD2 may supply D (5 bases each). Germline V CDR1 and CDR2: DFQATT, SNEGSKA (reference sequence). The CDR3 is 13 residues long. Deletions cut 5 bases from V and 3 bases from J, with 11 bases between.

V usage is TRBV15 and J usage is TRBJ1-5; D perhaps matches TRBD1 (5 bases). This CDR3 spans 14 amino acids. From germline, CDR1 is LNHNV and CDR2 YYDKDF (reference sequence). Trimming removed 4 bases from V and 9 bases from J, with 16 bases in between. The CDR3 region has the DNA TGTGCCACCAGCACAGCATGGGACGGGAGGCCCCAGCATTTT. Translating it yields CATSTAWDGRPQHF. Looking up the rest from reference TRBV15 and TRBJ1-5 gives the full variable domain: DAMVIQNPRYQVTQFGKPVTLSCSQTLNHNVMYWYQQKSSQAPKLLFHYYDKDFNNEADTPDNFQSRRPNTSFCFLDIRSPGLGDTAMYLCATSTAWDGRPQHFGDGTRLSIL.

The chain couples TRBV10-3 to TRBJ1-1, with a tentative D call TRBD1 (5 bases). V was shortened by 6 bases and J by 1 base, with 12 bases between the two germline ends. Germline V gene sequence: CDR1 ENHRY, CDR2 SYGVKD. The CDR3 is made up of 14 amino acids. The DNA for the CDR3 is TGTGCCATCAGCCCGACAGAGAAGAACACTGAAGCTTTCTTT. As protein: CAISPTEKNTEAFF.

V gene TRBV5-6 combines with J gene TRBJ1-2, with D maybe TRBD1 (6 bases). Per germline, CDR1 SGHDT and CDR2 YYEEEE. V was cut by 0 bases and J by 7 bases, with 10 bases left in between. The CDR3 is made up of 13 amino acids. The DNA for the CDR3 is TGTGCCAGCAGCTTGGCCGCAGGGGCTGGCTACACCTTC. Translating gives CASSLAAGAGYTF.

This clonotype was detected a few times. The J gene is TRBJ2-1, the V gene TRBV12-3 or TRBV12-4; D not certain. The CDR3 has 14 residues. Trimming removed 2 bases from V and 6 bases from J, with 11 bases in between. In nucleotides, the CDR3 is TGTGCCAGCAGTTTAATCGCCGTTGGCAATGAGCAGTTCTTC. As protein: CASSLIAVGNEQFF.

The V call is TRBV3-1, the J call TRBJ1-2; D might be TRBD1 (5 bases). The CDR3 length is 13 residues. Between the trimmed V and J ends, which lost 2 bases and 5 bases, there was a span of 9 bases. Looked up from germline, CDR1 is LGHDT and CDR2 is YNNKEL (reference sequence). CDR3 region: CASSQLGGYGYTF. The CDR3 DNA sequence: TGTGCCAGCAGCCAACTGGGGGGATATGGCTACACCTTC.

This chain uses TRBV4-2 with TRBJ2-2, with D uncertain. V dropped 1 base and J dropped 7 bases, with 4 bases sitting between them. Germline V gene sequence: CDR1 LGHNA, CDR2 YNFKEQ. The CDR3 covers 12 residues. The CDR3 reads CASSQVGGELFF. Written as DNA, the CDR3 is TGTGCCAGCAGCCAAGTTGGCGGGGAGCTGTTTTTT.

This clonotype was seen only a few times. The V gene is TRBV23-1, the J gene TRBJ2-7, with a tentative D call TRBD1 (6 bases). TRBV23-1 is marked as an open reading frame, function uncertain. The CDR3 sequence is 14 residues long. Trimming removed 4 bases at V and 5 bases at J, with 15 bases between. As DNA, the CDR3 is TGCGCCAGCAGTCCGGACAGTTGTCGGGACGAGCAGTACTTC. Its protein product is CASSPDSCRDEQYF.

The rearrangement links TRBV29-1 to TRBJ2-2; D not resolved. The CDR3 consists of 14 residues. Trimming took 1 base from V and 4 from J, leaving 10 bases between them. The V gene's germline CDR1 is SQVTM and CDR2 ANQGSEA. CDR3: CSVEGVLGTGELFF. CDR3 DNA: TGCAGCGTTGAAGGGGTTTTAGGCACCGGGGAGCTGTTTTTT.

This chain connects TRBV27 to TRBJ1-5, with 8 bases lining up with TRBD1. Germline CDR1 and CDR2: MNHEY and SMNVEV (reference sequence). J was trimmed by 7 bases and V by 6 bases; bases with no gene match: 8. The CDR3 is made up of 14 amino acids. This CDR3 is CASRNRGSGQPQHF. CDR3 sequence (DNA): TGTGCCAGCAGGAACAGGGGGTCAGGGCAGCCCCAGCATTTT.

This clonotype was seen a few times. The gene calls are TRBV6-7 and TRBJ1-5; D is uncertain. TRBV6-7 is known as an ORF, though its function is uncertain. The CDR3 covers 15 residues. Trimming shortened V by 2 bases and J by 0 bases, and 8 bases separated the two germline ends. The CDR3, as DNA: TGTGCCAGCAGTTACCCGGATACTAGCAATCAGCCCCAGCATTTT. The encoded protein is CASSYPDTSNQPQHF.

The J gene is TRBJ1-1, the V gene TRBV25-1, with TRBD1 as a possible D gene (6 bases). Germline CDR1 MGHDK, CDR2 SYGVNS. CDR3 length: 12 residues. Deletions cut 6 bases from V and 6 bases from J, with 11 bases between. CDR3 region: CASSSGGPEAFF. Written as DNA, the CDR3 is TGTGCCAGCAGCAGCGGGGGCCCTGAAGCTTTCTTT.